This TCR beta chain originates from a study of cytomegalovirus exposure and HLA in healthy donors. Germline-derived CDR1 and CDR2 are SNHLY and FYNNEI. This CDR3 has 13 amino acids. Between the trimmed V and J ends, which lost 4 bases and 2 bases, there was a span of 9 bases. This PCR relied on a set of 60 Vbeta primers and 13 Jbeta primers. Per the original data handling: The count from a later analysis was some 81 million unique TCR beta chains, roughly 11 million of them shared. TCRdb's table, derived via immunoSEQ multiplex PCR, lists solely in-frame clones and lacks some. The DNA gave D and trimming, while V, J and clone size come from that table. The table lists roughly 60,000 clones, roughly 70% of them singletons.

This TCR was sampled from a woman aged 55-69 years in good health and CMV-seropositive. The genes are TRBV2 and TRBJ2-7, with D possibly TRBD2 on 5 matching bases. Material: PBMCs. The CDR3 reads CASSVREAYEQYF. The CDR3, as DNA: TGTGCCAGCAGTGTACGGGAAGCCTACGAGCAGTACTTC.